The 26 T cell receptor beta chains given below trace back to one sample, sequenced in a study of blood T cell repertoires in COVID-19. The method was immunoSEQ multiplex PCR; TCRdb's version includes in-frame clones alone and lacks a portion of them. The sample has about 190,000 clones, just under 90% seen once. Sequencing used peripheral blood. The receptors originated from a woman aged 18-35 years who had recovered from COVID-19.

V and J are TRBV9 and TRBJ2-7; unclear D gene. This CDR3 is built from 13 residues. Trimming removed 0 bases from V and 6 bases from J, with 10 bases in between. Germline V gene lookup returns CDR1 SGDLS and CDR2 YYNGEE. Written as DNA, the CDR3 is TGTGCCAGCAGCGTAGTCCCTACTGGCGAGCAGTACTTC. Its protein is CASSVVPTGEQYF.

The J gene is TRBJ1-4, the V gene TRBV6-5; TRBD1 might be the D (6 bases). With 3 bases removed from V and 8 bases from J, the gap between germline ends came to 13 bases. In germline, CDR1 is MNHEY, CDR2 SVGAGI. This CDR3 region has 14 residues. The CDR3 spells CASSYLQGKEKLFF. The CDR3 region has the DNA TGTGCCAGCAGTTATCTACAGGGCAAAGAAAAACTGTTTTTT.

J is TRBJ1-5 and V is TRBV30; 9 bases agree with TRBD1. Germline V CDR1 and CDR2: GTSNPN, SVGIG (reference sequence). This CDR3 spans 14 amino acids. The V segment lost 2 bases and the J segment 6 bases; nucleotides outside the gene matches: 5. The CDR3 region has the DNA TGTGCCTGGAGTCTGGGACAGGGTCTTCAGCCCCAGCATTTT. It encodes CAWSLGQGLQPQHF.

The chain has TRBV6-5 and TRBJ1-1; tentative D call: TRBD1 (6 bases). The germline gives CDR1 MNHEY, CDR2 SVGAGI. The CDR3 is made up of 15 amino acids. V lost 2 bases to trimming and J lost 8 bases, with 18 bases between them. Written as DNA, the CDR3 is TGTGCCAGCAGTTACGGGCCAGGGGTACTGGCCGAAGCTTTCTTT. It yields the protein CASSYGPGVLAEAFF.

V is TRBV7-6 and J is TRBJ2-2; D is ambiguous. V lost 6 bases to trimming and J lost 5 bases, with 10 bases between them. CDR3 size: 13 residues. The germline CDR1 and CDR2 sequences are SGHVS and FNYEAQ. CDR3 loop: CASSHTETGELFF. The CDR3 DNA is TGTGCCAGCAGTCACACAGAGACCGGGGAGCTGTTTTTT.

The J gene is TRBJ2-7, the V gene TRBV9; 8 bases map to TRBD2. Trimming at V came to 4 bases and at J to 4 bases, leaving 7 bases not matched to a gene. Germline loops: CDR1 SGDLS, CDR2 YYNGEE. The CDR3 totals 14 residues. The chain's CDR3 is CASSMGLGGYEQYF. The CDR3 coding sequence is TGTGCCAGCAGCATGGGACTAGGCGGTTACGAGCAGTACTTC. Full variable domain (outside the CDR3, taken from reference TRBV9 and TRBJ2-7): DSGVTQTPKHLITATGQRVTLRCSPRSGDLSVYWYQQSLDQGLQFLIQYYNGEERAKGNILERFSAQQFPDLHSELNLSSLELGDSALYFCASSMGLGGYEQYFGPGTRLTVT.

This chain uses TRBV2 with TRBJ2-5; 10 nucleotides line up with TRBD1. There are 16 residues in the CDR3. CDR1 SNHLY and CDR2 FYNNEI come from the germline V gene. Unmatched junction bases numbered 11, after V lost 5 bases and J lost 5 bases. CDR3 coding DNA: TGTGCCAGCAGTACTCCGGGACAGGGGATCGTCGAGACCCAGTACTTC. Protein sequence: CASSTPGQGIVETQYF. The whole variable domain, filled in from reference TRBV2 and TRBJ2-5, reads EPEVTQTPSHQVTQMGQEVILRCVPISNHLYFYWYRQILGQKVEFLVSFYNNEISEKSEIFDDQFSVERPDGSNFTLKIRSTKLEDSAMYFCASSTPGQGIVETQYFGPGTRLLVL.

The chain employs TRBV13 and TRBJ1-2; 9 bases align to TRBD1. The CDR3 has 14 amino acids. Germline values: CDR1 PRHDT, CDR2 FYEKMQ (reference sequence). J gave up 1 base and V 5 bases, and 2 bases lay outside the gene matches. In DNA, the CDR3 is TGTGCCAGCAGCCCGGACAGGGGTAACTATGGCTACACCTTC. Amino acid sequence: CASSPDRGNYGYTF. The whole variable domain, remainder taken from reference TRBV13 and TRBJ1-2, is AAGVIQSPRHLIKEKRETATLKCYPIPRHDTVYWYQQGPGQDPQFLISFYEKMQSDKGSIPDRFSAQQFSDYHSELNMSSLELGDSALYFCASSPDRGNYGYTFGSGTRLTVV.

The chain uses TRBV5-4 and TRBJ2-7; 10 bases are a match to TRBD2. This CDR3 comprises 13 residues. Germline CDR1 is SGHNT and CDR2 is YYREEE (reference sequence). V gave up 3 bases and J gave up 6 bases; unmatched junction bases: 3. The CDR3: CASSSGLAAEQYV. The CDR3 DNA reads TGTGCCAGCAGCTCCGGACTAGCGGCCGAGCAGTACGTC.

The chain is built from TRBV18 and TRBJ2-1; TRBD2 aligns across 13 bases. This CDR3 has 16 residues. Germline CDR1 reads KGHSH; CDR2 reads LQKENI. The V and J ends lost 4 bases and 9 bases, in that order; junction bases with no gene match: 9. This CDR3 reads CASSRTSGGADGEQFF. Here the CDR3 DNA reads TGTGCCAGCTCACGTACTAGCGGGGGGGCCGACGGTGAGCAGTTCTTC.

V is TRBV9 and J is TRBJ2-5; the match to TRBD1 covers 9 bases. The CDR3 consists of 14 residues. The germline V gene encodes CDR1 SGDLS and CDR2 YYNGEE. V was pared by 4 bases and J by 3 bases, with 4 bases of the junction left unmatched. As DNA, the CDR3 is TGTGCCAGCAGCCAATGGACAGGGGAAGAGACCCAGTACTTC. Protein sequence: CASSQWTGEETQYF.

The CDR3 loop reads CATSRVTGGYNEQFF. CDR3 DNA: TGTGCCACCAGCAGAGTCACAGGGGGCTACAATGAGCAGTTCTTC. The genes are TRBV15 and TRBJ2-1; TRBD1 matches at 8 bases. The V and J ends lost 1 base and 3 bases, in that order; junction bases with no gene match: 2. Looked up from germline, CDR1 is LNHNV and CDR2 is YYDKDF (reference sequence). This CDR3 region has 15 residues.

The CDR3 DNA reads TGTGCCAGCAGCCTGAGGACAGTTTACAATGAGCAGTTCTTC. Its protein product is CASSLRTVYNEQFF. The rearrangement links TRBV4-2 to TRBJ2-1, with a weak D call TRBD1 (6 bases). This CDR3 contains 14 residues. Germline V gene data show CDR1 as LGHNA and CDR2 as YNFKEQ. The V gene lost 4 bases and the J gene lost 4 bases, with 11 bases spanning the gap.

CDR3 in amino acids: CASSLGDSGNTIYF. The CDR3 coding sequence is TGTGCCAGCAGCTTGGGGGACAGCGGAAACACCATATATTTT. The chain has TRBV5-4 and TRBJ1-3; 7 bases align to TRBD1. The CDR3 covers 14 residues. V lost 0 bases and J lost 4; bases outside the gene matches: 1. Germline CDR1 is SGHNT and CDR2 is YYREEE (reference sequence).

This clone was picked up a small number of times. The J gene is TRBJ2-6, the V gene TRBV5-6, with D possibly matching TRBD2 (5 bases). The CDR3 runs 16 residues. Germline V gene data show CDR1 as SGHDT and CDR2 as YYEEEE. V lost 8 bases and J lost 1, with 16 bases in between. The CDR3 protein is CASKQSGSSGANVLTF. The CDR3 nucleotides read TGTGCCAGTAAACAATCTGGGAGTTCTGGGGCCAACGTCCTGACTTTC. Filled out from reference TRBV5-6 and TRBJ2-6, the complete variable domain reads DAGVTQSPTHLIKTRGQQVTLRCSPKSGHDTVSWYQQALGQGPQFIFQYYEEEERQRGNFPDRFSGHQFPNYSSELNVNALLLGDSALYLCASKQSGSSGANVLTFGAGSRLTVL.

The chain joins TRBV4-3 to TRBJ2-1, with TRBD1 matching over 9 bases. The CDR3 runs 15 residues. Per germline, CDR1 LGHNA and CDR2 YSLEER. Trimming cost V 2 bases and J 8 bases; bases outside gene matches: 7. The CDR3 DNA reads TGCGCCAGCAGCCAATCACAGGGGGCAGTTTATGAGCAGTTCTTC. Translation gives CASSQSQGAVYEQFF.

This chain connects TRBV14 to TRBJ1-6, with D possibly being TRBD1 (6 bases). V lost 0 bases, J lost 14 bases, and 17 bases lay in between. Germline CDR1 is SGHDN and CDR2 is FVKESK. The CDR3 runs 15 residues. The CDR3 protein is CASSQDRTVGDSLHF. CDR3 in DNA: TGTGCCAGCAGCCAAGATAGGACAGTAGGGGATTCCCTCCACTTT.

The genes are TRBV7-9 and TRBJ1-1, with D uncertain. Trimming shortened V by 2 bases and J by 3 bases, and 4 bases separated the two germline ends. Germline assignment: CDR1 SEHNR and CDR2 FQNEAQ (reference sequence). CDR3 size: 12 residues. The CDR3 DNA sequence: TGTGCCAGCAGCTTAACTGACACTGAAGCTTTCTTT. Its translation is CASSLTDTEAFF.

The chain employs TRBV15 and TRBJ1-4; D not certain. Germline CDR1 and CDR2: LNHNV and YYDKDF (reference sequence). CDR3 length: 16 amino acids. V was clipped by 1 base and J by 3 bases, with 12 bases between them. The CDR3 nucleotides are TGTGCCACCAGCAGAGCGTGGGAGGGTGCTAATGAAAAACTGTTTTTT. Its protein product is CATSRAWEGANEKLFF.

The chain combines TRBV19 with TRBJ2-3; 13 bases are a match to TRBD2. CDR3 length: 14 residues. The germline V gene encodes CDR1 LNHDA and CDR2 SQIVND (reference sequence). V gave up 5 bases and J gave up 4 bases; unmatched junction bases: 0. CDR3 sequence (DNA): TGTGCCAGTAGTGGACTAGCGGGAGCAGATACGCAGTATTTT. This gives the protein CASSGLAGADTQYF.

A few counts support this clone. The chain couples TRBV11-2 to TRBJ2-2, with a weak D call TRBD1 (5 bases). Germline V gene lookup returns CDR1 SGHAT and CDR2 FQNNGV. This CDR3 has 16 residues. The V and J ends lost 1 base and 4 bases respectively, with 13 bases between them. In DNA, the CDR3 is TGTGCCAGCAGCTTAGTTCTAAAAAGGGGCACCGGGGAGCTGTTTTTT. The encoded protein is CASSLVLKRGTGELFF.

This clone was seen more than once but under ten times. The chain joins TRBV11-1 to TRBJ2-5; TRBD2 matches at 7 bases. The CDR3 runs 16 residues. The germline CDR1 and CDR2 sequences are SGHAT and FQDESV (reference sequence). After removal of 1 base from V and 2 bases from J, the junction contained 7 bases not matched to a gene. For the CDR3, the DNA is TGTGCCAGCAGCTTAGGGACTAGTAGGTATCAAGAGACCCAGTACTTC. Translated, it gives CASSLGTSRYQETQYF.

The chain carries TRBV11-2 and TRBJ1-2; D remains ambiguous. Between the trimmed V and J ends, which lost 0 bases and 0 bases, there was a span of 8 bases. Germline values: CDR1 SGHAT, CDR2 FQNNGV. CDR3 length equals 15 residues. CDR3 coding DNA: TGTGCCAGCAGCTTAGAATCGGGAGCTAACTATGGCTACACCTTC. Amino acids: CASSLESGANYGYTF.

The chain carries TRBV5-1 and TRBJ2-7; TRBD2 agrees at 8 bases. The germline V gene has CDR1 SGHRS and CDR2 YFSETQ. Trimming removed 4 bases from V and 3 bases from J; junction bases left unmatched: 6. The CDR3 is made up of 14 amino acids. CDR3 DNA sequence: TGCGCCAGCAGCCCTGGGACTAGAATCTACGAGCAGTACTTC. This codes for CASSPGTRIYEQYF. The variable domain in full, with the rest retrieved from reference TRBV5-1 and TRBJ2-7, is KAGVTQTPRYLIKTRGQQVTLSCSPISGHRSVSWYQQTPGQGLQFLFEYFSETQRNKGNFPGRFSGRQFSNSRSEMNVSTLELGDSALYLCASSPGTRIYEQYFGPGTRLTVT.

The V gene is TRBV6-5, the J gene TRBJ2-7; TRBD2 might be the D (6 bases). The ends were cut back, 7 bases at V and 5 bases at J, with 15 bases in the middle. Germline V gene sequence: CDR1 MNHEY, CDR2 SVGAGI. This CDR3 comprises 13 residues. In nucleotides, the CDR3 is TGTGCCAGCACCGTGACTAGTAAGGACGAGCAGTACGTC. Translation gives CASTVTSKDEQYV.

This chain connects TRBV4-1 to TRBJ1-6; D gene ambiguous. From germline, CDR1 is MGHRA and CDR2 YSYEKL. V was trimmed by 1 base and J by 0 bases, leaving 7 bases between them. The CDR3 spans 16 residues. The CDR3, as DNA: TGCGCCAGCAGCCAAGCCCGGAGCTCCTATAATTCACCCCTCCACTTT. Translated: CASSQARSSYNSPLHF.